Following are 18 T cell receptor beta chains from one sample sequenced in a study of PD-1 blockade in mismatch repair-deficient tumors. Profiled with immunoSEQ multiplex PCR; TCRdb holds only in-frame clones, not every one. The sample lists 30,000 to 45,000 clones, 80% to 85% seen once, with under 1.2% in the top ten. Source: PBMCs, taken about 40 weeks after starting pembrolizumab. These receptors came from an adult with mismatch repair-deficient cancer.

This chain links TRBV7-8 with TRBJ2-5; D is uncertain. Trimming left V 5 bases short and J 13 bases short, with 14 bases between. The length of the CDR3 is 11 residues. From germline, CDR1 is SGHVS and CDR2 FQNEAQ. The DNA of the CDR3 is TGTGCCAGCAGCACTACCAGCCCCCCGTACTTC. As protein: CASSTTSPPYF.

The chain has TRBV18 and TRBJ2-6; possibly TRBD1 for D (5 bases). This CDR3 is built from 13 residues. Germline assignment: CDR1 KGHSH and CDR2 LQKENI. Trimming took 6 bases from V and 8 from J, leaving 11 bases between them. The DNA for the CDR3 is TGTGCCAGCTCCCTCCAGGGAACCAACGTCCTGACTTTC. This translates into CASSLQGTNVLTF. Looking up the rest from reference TRBV18 and TRBJ2-6 gives the full variable domain: NAGVMQNPRHLVRRRGQEARLRCSPMKGHSHVYWYRQLPEEGLKFMVYLQKENIIDESGMPKERFSAEFPKEGPSILRIQQVVRGDSAAYFCASSLQGTNVLTFGAGSRLTVL.

The rearrangement links TRBV19 to TRBJ2-7; the match to TRBD2 covers 11 bases. V lost 9 bases and J lost 6; bases outside the gene matches: 10. The length of the CDR3 is 14 residues. Germline loops: CDR1 LNHDA, CDR2 SQIVND (reference sequence). CDR3 DNA: TGTGCCAGCAGACTTAGCGGGAGGGCCCCCGAGCAGTACTTC. Encoded protein: CASRLSGRAPEQYF.

The chain has TRBV21-1 and TRBJ1-2; the D segment call TRBD1 is taken from the table without a DNA check. TRBV21-1 represents a pseudogene. The CDR3 is 16 residues long. The CDR3: CASSKDLPGQGFGYTF. CDR3 nucleotide sequence: TGTGCCAGCAGCAAAGATCTTCCGGGACAGGGATTTGGCTACACCTTC.

This clone has a handful of counts. The chain links TRBV5-1 to TRBJ2-7; 9 bases map to TRBD2. The germline V gene has CDR1 SGHRS and CDR2 YFSETQ. The CDR3 length is 17 residues. The V gene end was trimmed by 1 base and the J gene end by 6 bases; junction bases not matched to a gene: 14. As DNA, the CDR3 is TGCGCCAGCAGCTTGATTAATAGCGGGAGTTTTGGTTCCGAGCAGTACTTC. This sequence encodes CASSLINSGSFGSEQYF.

The V gene is TRBV7-9, the J gene TRBJ2-7; tentative D call: TRBD2 (5 bases). CDR1 is SEHNR and CDR2 is FQNEAQ in the germline V gene (reference sequence). This CDR3 has 16 residues. Trimming stripped 2 bases from V and 1 base from J, with 15 bases between. CDR3 DNA: TGTGCCAGCAGCTTACGAGGTAGCGTAGGGTCCTACGAGCAGTACTTC. Translating gives CASSLRGSVGSYEQYF.

In regard to this clone: A read error may produce the germline difference seen at one junction end. The sample holds other DNA sequences that translate to the same CDR3. The chain uses TRBV18 and TRBJ2-7; 7 nucleotides line up with TRBD2. Looked up from germline, CDR1 is KGHSH and CDR2 is LQKENI. The CDR3 is made up of 15 amino acids. In nucleotides, the CDR3 is TGTGCCAGCTCGCCACCGGGGCTAGCGGATTACGAGCAGTACTTC. Amino acid sequence: CASSPPGLADYEQYF.

The genes are TRBV15 and TRBJ2-5; D is uncertain. The CDR3 length is 12 residues. The germline V gene has CDR1 LNHNV and CDR2 YYDKDF (reference sequence). V gave up 3 bases and J gave up 5 bases, with 7 bases separating them. In DNA form, the CDR3 reads TGTGCCACCAGCAGCCCATTCGAGACCCAGTACTTC. This codes for CATSSPFETQYF. Drawing the rest from reference TRBV15 and TRBJ2-5, the complete variable domain is DAMVIQNPRYQVTQFGKPVTLSCSQTLNHNVMYWYQQKSSQAPKLLFHYYDKDFNNEADTPDNFQSRRPNTSFCFLDIRSPGLGDTAMYLCATSSPFETQYFGPGTRLLVL.

The chain combines TRBV28 with TRBJ1-2, with D possibly TRBD1 on 6 matching bases. The CDR3 runs to 12 residues. V was cut by 7 bases and J by 6 bases, with 12 bases left in between. Germline V CDR1 and CDR2: MDHEN, SYDVKM. CDR3 nucleotides: TGTGCCAGCAACACAAGGGGGAATGGCTACACCTTC. Encoded protein: CASNTRGNGYTF.

V gene TRBV9 combines with J gene TRBJ1-1; D not certain. This CDR3 region has 15 residues. Deletions cut 4 bases from V and 1 base from J, with 14 bases between. In germline, CDR1 is SGDLS, CDR2 YYNGEE. The CDR3 sequence: CASSTQTAGNTEAFF. The CDR3 DNA reads as TGTGCCAGCAGCACACAGACGGCGGGGAACACTGAAGCTTTCTTT.

The gene calls are TRBV5-6 and TRBJ2-2; TRBD2 is a possible D gene (6 bases). This CDR3 has 15 amino acids. From germline, CDR1 is SGHDT and CDR2 YYEEEE. V was trimmed by 2 bases and J by 0 bases, leaving 8 bases between them. The CDR3 region is CASSLAGPNTGELFF. CDR3 DNA: TGTGCCAGCAGCTTAGCGGGCCCGAACACCGGGGAGCTGTTTTTT.

The J gene is TRBJ1-3, the V gene TRBV4-1; a weak D match, TRBD1 (6 bases). This CDR3 has 18 amino acids. CDR1 is MGHRA and CDR2 is YSYEKL in the germline V gene. The V end lost 0 bases, the J end lost 0 bases, and 15 bases lay between the germline ends. CDR3 loop: CASSQDRSPDSSGNTIYF. DNA of the CDR3: TGCGCCAGCAGCCAAGATCGATCCCCGGACAGCTCTGGAAACACCATATATTTT.

The chain links TRBV7-9 to TRBJ2-1, with D possibly TRBD1 on 8 matching bases. Trimming cost V 1 base and J 12 bases, with 13 bases left between them. This CDR3 comprises 13 residues. Germline CDR1 reads SEHNR; CDR2 reads FQNEAQ (reference sequence). DNA for the CDR3: TGTGCCAGCAGCTTAGATACAGGGGGGGCGCAGTTCTTC. Residues: CASSLDTGGAQFF.

This chain joins TRBV10-1 and TRBJ2-7; perhaps TRBD2 as D (5 bases). CDR3 length: 14 residues. V was trimmed by 3 bases and J by 7 bases, leaving 16 bases between them. Germline values: CDR1 WNHNN, CDR2 SYGVQD (reference sequence). CDR3 nucleotide sequence: TGCGCCAGCAGTGAAGTCGTCAACACGGGGGAGCAGTACTTC. Translating gives CASSEVVNTGEQYF.

This chain links TRBV11-2 with TRBJ2-5, with 8 positions matching TRBD2. CDR3 size: 16 residues. Per germline, CDR1 SGHAT and CDR2 FQNNGV. The ends lost 6 bases at V and 1 base at J; junction bases unmatched: 10. The DNA of the CDR3 is TGTGCCAGCAGTCGAAGCCGGGAGGGGTCCCAAGAGACCCAGTACTTC. This gives the protein CASSRSREGSQETQYF.

This clone is a singleton in its sample. CDR3 nucleotide sequence: TGTGCCAGCAGTTACGAGCGGGGGATCTCAGATACGCAGTATTTT. It translates to CASSYERGISDTQYF. This sequence joins TRBV6-5 and TRBJ2-3, with 8 bases that match TRBD2. The V gene's germline CDR1 is MNHEY and CDR2 SVGAGI. With V trimmed by 2 bases and J by 4 bases, 5 bases remained unmatched. CDR3 size: 15 residues.

The chain employs TRBV4-2 and TRBJ2-3; 10 nucleotides match TRBD1. The CDR3 totals 20 residues. Germline V gives CDR1 LGHNA, CDR2 YNFKEQ. Trimming cost V 3 bases and J 0 bases; bases outside gene matches: 15. DNA of the CDR3: TGTGCCAGCAGCCATGCACCGAGCTACGGACAGGGGGAAAGCACAGATACGCAGTATTTT. It yields the protein CASSHAPSYGQGESTDTQYF.

The chain employs TRBV2 and TRBJ2-1, with 15 bases matching TRBD2. CDR3 size: 15 residues. V lost 6 bases, J lost 7 bases, and 4 bases stayed unmatched. Germline values: CDR1 SNHLY, CDR2 FYNNEI. In DNA form, the CDR3 reads TGTGCCAGCAGGGCCGGGACTAGCGGGAGGAATGAGCAGTTCTTC. Amino acids: CASRAGTSGRNEQFF.